This record concerns one TCR beta chain sequence. Its matching antigen is unknown. The record originates from a study of lymphopenia after photon versus proton radiotherapy. Study results and caveats: Relative stability marked proton patients; photon patients lost diversity and naive cells. After the lymphocyte nadir, photon-treated repertoires showed oligoclonal expansion, especially of CD8+ Temra cells.

The protocol was immunoSEQ multiplex PCR, while the TCRdb copy is restricted to in-frame clones and leaves out a portion. Found here are fewer than 35,000 clones, roughly 88% of them singletons; the top ten hold around 6.5%. From germline, CDR1 is MNHEY and CDR2 SMNVEV (reference sequence). The V segment lost 6 bases and the J segment 0 bases; nucleotides outside the gene matches: 6. The CDR3 spans 17 residues. V is TRBV27 and J is TRBJ2-6, with 9 bases fitting TRBD1. The source is a woman between 45 and 60 years old with pancreatic cancer. This specimen consisted of peripheral blood, obtained from a patient treated with photon-based radiotherapy. This CDR3 reads CASRPGQGLSGANVLTF. The CDR3 DNA reads as TGTGCCAGCAGGCCGGGACAGGGCCTCTCTGGGGCCAACGTCCTGACTTTC. Complete variable domain (other parts from reference TRBV27 and TRBJ2-6): EAQVTQNPRYLITVTGKKLTVTCSQNMNHEYMSWYRQDPGLGLRQIYYSMNVEVTDKGDVPEGYKVSRKEKRNFPLILESPSPNQTSLYFCASRPGQGLSGANVLTFGAGSRLTVL.